There are a few counts of the clone carrying this T cell receptor beta chain. The entry originates in a study of blood T cells in healthy people across ages. It was with a sample-barcoded 5' primer and a J-beta primer mix that a second PCR of roughly 7 to 12 cycles was run. TCRdb passed the 5' RACE reads through MiXCR, listing each CDR3 protein once. The sample holds about 800,000 distinct CDR3 sequences, around a quarter seen once. Trimming cost V 2 bases and J 7 bases, with 5 bases left between them. The CDR3 is 12 residues long. Germline V lookup: CDR1 MNHEY, CDR2 SMNVEV (reference sequence). These data also formed part of another study, on T cells of mothers and their children.

The chain has TRBV27 and TRBJ2-2; D ambiguous. Specimen: blood. The clonotype comes from a boy aged 10-17 years in good health. This CDR3 reads CASSLIGGELFF. The DNA of the CDR3 is TGTGCCAGCAGTTTAATAGGCGGGGAGCTGTTTTTT.